The 8 T cell receptor beta chains presented below share a single source sample, sequenced in a study of blood T cells in healthy people across ages. Alongside a J-beta primer mix, a sample-barcoded 5' primer served in a second PCR lasting roughly 7 to 12 cycles. TCRdb called the 5' RACE reads again in MiXCR, with one record for every CDR3 protein. The sample includes 540,000 or so distinct CDR3 sequences, more than 20% of them seen just once. Another study also made use of these data, one on T cells of mothers and their children.

The sample was blood. These receptors were taken from a boy aged 5-17 years in good health.

There are a few counts of this clonotype. The J gene is TRBJ2-5, the V gene TRBV10-3; D gene ambiguous. Per the germline V gene, CDR1 is ENHRY and CDR2 is SYGVKD. There are 13 residues in the CDR3. V was trimmed by 11 bases and J by 4 bases, leaving 17 bases between them. CDR3 sequence (DNA): TGTGCCTTGGGCGAAGTGGATGTAGAGACCCAGTACTTC. Its translation is CALGEVDVETQYF.

J is TRBJ2-2 and V is TRBV28, with D perhaps matching TRBD2 (5 bases). Germline CDR1 MDHEN, CDR2 SYDVKM. This CDR3 spans 18 amino acids. The V end lost 3 bases, the J end lost 4 bases, and 21 bases lay between the germline ends. This CDR3 reads CASSFRPGRYLSTGELFF. The CDR3 DNA sequence: TGTGCCAGCAGTTTTCGTCCTGGGAGATATCTTTCCACCGGGGAGCTGTTTTTT.

This chain links TRBV20-1 with TRBJ2-1, with unresolved D. V lost 4 bases and J lost 0, with 13 bases in between. The CDR3 length is 15 residues. CDR1 and CDR2 from the germline V gene are DFQATT and SNEGSKA (reference sequence). The CDR3 coding sequence is TGCAGTGCTATTTCTGTCAATTTCTCCTACAATGAGCAGTTCTTC. It encodes CSAISVNFSYNEQFF.

The chain carries TRBV20-1 and TRBJ1-5; D may be TRBD1 (5 bases). Trimming took 0 bases from V and 3 from J, leaving 9 bases between them. This CDR3 is 14 amino acids long. Germline V gene sequence: CDR1 DFQATT, CDR2 SNEGSKA (reference sequence). The CDR3 here is CSARETATNQPQHF. In nucleotides, the CDR3 is TGCAGTGCTAGAGAGACAGCTACCAATCAGCCCCAGCATTTT.

J is TRBJ2-4 and V is TRBV7-9, with D unresolved. The V and J ends lost 5 bases and 0 bases respectively, with 11 bases between them. CDR1 and CDR2 (germline): SEHNR, FQNEAQ (reference sequence). CDR3 length equals 15 residues. Here the CDR3 reads CASSQEYVAKNIQYF. The DNA for the CDR3 is TGTGCCAGCAGCCAAGAATACGTAGCCAAAAACATTCAGTACTTC.

The gene calls are TRBV30 and TRBJ2-5; no clear D gene. V was clipped by 3 bases and J by 5 bases, with 7 bases between them. The germline CDR1 and CDR2 sequences are GTSNPN and SVGIG (reference sequence). This CDR3 is 11 amino acids long. The CDR3 DNA follows: TGTGCCTGGAGGAGAGTGGAGACCCAGTACTTC. This encodes CAWRRVETQYF.

The chain couples TRBV5-1 to TRBJ2-5; TRBD2 agrees at 9 bases. Germline assignment: CDR1 SGHRS and CDR2 YFSETQ. V lost 3 bases to trimming and J lost 3 bases; unmatched junction nucleotides: 9. The CDR3 has 16 residues. CDR3 region: CASSSAPGTSKETQYF. CDR3 nucleotide sequence: TGCGCCAGCAGCTCTGCACCCGGGACTAGCAAAGAGACCCAGTACTTC.

This chain links TRBV7-8 with TRBJ2-7, with 10 bases aligning to TRBD2. The CDR3 consists of 16 residues. Germline-derived CDR1 and CDR2 are SGHVS and FQNEAQ. V shed 1 base, J shed 3 bases, and the junction held 6 bases outside the gene matches. DNA for the CDR3: TGTGCCAGCAGCTTAGTCGGTAGCGGGGGGCTCTACGAGCAGTACTTC. Protein: CASSLVGSGGLYEQYF.